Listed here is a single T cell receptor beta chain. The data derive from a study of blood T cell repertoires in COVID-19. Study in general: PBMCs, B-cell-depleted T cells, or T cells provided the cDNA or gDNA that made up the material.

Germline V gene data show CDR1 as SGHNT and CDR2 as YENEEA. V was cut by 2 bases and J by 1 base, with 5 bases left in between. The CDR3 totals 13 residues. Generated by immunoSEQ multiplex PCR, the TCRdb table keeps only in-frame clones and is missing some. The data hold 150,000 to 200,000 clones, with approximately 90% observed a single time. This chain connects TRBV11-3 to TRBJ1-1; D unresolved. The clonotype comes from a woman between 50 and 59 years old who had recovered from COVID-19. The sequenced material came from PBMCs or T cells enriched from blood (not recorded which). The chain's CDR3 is CASSLSRNTEAFF. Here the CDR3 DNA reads TGTGCCAGCAGCTTAAGCCGGAACACTGAAGCTTTCTTT.